Listed here are 25 T cell receptor beta chains from one sample, sequenced in a study of blood T cell repertoires in COVID-19. Assay used: immunoSEQ multiplex PCR; TCRdb lists only in-frame clones, some missing. The table records about 97,000 clones, roughly four fifths of them present only once. Material for sequencing was peripheral blood. Receptor source: a man aged 65-85 years with acute or convalescent COVID-19.

As regards this clone: An end of the junction differs from the germline gene, which may be a read error. This chain joins TRBV7-7 and TRBJ2-2, with TRBD1 matching 8 bases. This CDR3 has 15 residues. Germline V lookup: CDR1 SSHAT, CDR2 FNYEAQ (reference sequence). The CDR3 reads CASSKDRVKTGELFF. DNA for the CDR3: TGTGCTAGCAGCAAGGACAGGGTAAAAACCGGGGAGCTGTTTTTT.

The chain has TRBV3-1 (or the pseudogene TRBV3-2) and TRBJ2-5; tentative D call: TRBD2 (5 bases). Germline V CDR1 and CDR2: LGHDT, YNNKEL (reference sequence). Trimming removed 4 bases at V and 5 bases at J, with 14 bases between. The CDR3 contains 14 residues. The CDR3 loop is CASSRRTGRETQYF. The CDR3 DNA sequence: TGTGCCAGCAGCCGAAGGACTGGGCGGGAGACCCAGTACTTC.

V gene TRBV3-1 (or the pseudogene TRBV3-2) combines with J gene TRBJ1-4; no clear D gene. The CDR3 consists of 16 residues. Trimming took 3 bases from V and 7 from J, leaving 18 bases between them. Germline CDR1 LGHDT, CDR2 YNNKEL (reference sequence). The CDR3 loop is CASSQASPDLSEKLFF. CDR3 nucleotide sequence: TGTGCCAGCAGCCAGGCGTCTCCTGACTTGAGTGAAAAACTGTTTTTT.

The chain recombines TRBV28 with TRBJ2-2; the D is unclear. V lost 5 bases and J 0 bases, leaving 10 bases between the germline ends. CDR1 is MDHEN and CDR2 is SYDVKM in the germline V gene. The CDR3 loop spans 15 amino acids. CDR3: CASSQVSANTGELFF. Written as DNA, the CDR3 is TGTGCCAGCAGTCAAGTATCGGCGAACACCGGGGAGCTGTTTTTT.

The genes are TRBV9 and TRBJ2-1, with 10 bases that match TRBD2. The CDR3 is 17 amino acids. CDR1 is SGDLS, CDR2 YYNGEE, per germline. V lost 0 bases, J lost 2 bases, and 5 bases stayed unmatched. DNA for the CDR3: TGTGCCAGCAGCGTAGCCCCGGGACTAGCGCCCTACAATGAGCAGTTCTTC. This gives the protein CASSVAPGLAPYNEQFF. Complete variable domain (other parts from reference TRBV9 and TRBJ2-1): DSGVTQTPKHLITATGQRVTLRCSPRSGDLSVYWYQQSLDQGLQFLIQYYNGEERAKGNILERFSAQQFPDLHSELNLSSLELGDSALYFCASSVAPGLAPYNEQFFGPGTRLTVL.

The rearrangement joins TRBV19 to TRBJ1-3, with a possible D match to TRBD1 (6 bases). The germline V and J ends were trimmed by 4 bases and 0 bases, with 16 bases remaining between them. This CDR3 region has 17 residues. Germline assignment: CDR1 LNHDA and CDR2 SQIVND (reference sequence). In DNA form, the CDR3 reads TGTGCCAGTAGTACACCGGGACAAGCAAGCTCTGGAAACACCATATATTTT. Residues: CASSTPGQASSGNTIYF.

The rearrangement links TRBV7-3 to TRBJ1-6; the match to TRBD1 covers 8 bases. The CDR3 loop spans 14 amino acids. V shed 5 bases, J shed 9 bases, and the junction held 6 bases outside the gene matches. Germline-derived CDR1 and CDR2 are SGHTA and FQGTGA. CDR3 amino acids: CASSQMQGASPLHF. The CDR3 bases are TGTGCCAGCAGCCAAATGCAGGGGGCTTCACCCCTCCACTTT.

In its sample, this clone was seen a few times. J is TRBJ1-5 and V is TRBV28, with a weak D call TRBD1 (6 bases). CDR1 and CDR2 from the germline V gene are MDHEN and SYDVKM. The CDR3 loop spans 15 amino acids. Trimming left V 5 bases short and J 3 bases short, with 14 bases between. The DNA for the CDR3 is TGTGCCAGCAGTCCCAGGACAGCCTACAATCAGCCCCAGCATTTT. It translates to CASSPRTAYNQPQHF. Drawing the rest from reference TRBV28 and TRBJ1-5, the complete variable domain is DVKVTQSSRYLVKRTGEKVFLECVQDMDHENMFWYRQDPGLGLRLIYFSYDVKMKEKGDIPEGYSVSREKKERFSLILESASTNQTSMYLCASSPRTAYNQPQHFGDGTRLSIL.

V gene TRBV7-2 combines with J gene TRBJ1-3; tentative D call: TRBD1 (5 bases). This CDR3 has 14 residues. Trimming took 5 bases from V and 0 from J, leaving 8 bases between them. CDR1 is SGHTA, CDR2 FQGNSA, per germline. CDR3 residues: CASSADSSGNTIYF. DNA of the CDR3: TGTGCCAGCAGCGCAGACAGCTCTGGAAACACCATATATTTT.

V usage is TRBV7-8 and J usage is TRBJ1-1, with D perhaps matching TRBD1 (5 bases). CDR1 and CDR2 from the germline V gene are SGHVS and FQNEAQ. The ends were cut back, 3 bases at V and 3 bases at J, with 17 bases in the middle. This CDR3 has 16 amino acids. The CDR3 is CASSLGTKGRDTEAFF. CDR3 DNA: TGTGCCAGCAGCTTGGGAACGAAGGGGAGGGACACTGAAGCTTTCTTT.

In its sample, this clone was seen a few times. The rearrangement joins TRBV27 to TRBJ1-1; TRBD1 matches at 8 bases. The CDR3 extends over 15 amino acids. Germline values: CDR1 MNHEY, CDR2 SMNVEV (reference sequence). V lost 7 bases, J lost 0 bases, and 7 bases stayed unmatched. CDR3 region: CASKIQGVMNTEAFF. CDR3 in DNA: TGTGCCAGCAAGATACAGGGGGTGATGAACACTGAAGCTTTCTTT.

The CDR3 loop reads CASSMNSADTQYF. As DNA, the CDR3 is TGTGCCAGCAGCATGAATTCGGCAGATACGCAGTATTTT. The chain carries TRBV7-3 and TRBJ2-3; D is unresolved. Trimming stripped 5 bases from V and 4 bases from J, with 10 bases between. The CDR3 runs to 13 residues. Germline V gives CDR1 SGHTA, CDR2 FQGTGA.

The chain has TRBV7-2 and TRBJ2-7; the match to TRBD2 covers 8 bases. The CDR3 has 15 amino acids. The V gene's germline CDR1 is SGHTA and CDR2 FQGNSA. The V and J ends lost 3 bases and 3 bases, in that order; junction bases with no gene match: 7. The CDR3 DNA reads as TGTGCCAGCAGCTTCCAACCGGGGGGGTTCTACGAGCAGTACTTC. It is translated as CASSFQPGGFYEQYF.

Comments on this clone: One end of the junction does not line up with germline, which may come from a read error. Other DNA sequences in this specimen translate into the identical CDR3. This chain links TRBV28 with TRBJ1-5, with a weak D call TRBD1 (5 bases). Germline V gives CDR1 MDHEN, CDR2 SYDVKM. This CDR3 is 15 amino acids long. The CDR3 reads CAILRRGRPNQPQHF. Written as DNA, the CDR3 is TGTGCCATCCTAAGGAGGGGCAGACCTAATCAGCCTCAGCATTTT. The full variable domain, completed using reference TRBV28 and TRBJ1-5, is DVKVTQSSRYLVKRTGEKVFLECVQDMDHENMFWYRQDPGLGLRLIYFSYDVKMKEKGDIPEGYSVSREKKERFSLILESASTNQTSMYLCAILRRGRPNQPQHFGDGTRLSIL.

J is TRBJ1-1 and V is TRBV5-1, with 8 bases that match TRBD1. V trimming: 4 bases; J trimming: 4 bases; junction bases outside the gene matches: 3. The CDR3 length is 13 residues. In germline, CDR1 is SGHRS, CDR2 YFSETQ. The CDR3 nucleotides read TGCGCCAGCAGCGCTCAGGGGGCCACTGAAGCTTTCTTT. The encoded protein is CASSAQGATEAFF.

The chain carries TRBV21-1 and TRBJ1-4. TRBV21-1 is labeled a pseudogene. The CDR3 extends over 14 amino acids. CDR3 in amino acids: CARVVGAGGEKLFF. Here the CDR3 DNA reads TGTGCCAGGGTAGTGGGAGCGGGAGGAGAAAAACTGTTTTTT.

The chain's CDR3 is CATSDRELAGVLSSYNEQFF. The CDR3 nucleotides read TGTGCCACCAGTGATCGGGAACTAGCGGGAGTTTTAAGCTCCTACAATGAGCAGTTCTTC. The V call is TRBV24-1, the J call TRBJ2-1; 11 positions match TRBD2. Per germline, CDR1 KGHDR and CDR2 SFDVKD. The CDR3 is made up of 20 amino acids. V lost 3 bases to trimming and J lost 0 bases; unmatched junction nucleotides: 12.

This rearrangement joins TRBV19 to TRBJ1-5, with D perhaps matching TRBD1 (5 bases). Germline V gives CDR1 LNHDA, CDR2 SQIVND (reference sequence). The CDR3 has 17 amino acids. Between the trimmed V and J ends, which lost 0 bases and 0 bases, there was a span of 12 bases. The CDR3 region has the DNA TGTGCCAGTAGTATAGATGGTCAGGGCTTTAGCAATCAGCCCCAGCATTTT. This sequence encodes CASSIDGQGFSNQPQHF. The whole variable domain, filled in from reference TRBV19 and TRBJ1-5, reads DGGITQSPKYLFRKEGQNVTLSCEQNLNHDAMYWYRQDPGQGLRLIYYSQIVNDFQKGDIAEGYSVSREKKESFPLTVTSAQKNPTAFYLCASSIDGQGFSNQPQHFGDGTRLSIL.

CDR3 in amino acids: CASSLQTGGSTDTQYF. The DNA for the CDR3 is TGTGCCAGTAGCCTCCAGACAGGGGGGAGCACAGATACGCAGTATTTT. The V gene is TRBV19, the J gene TRBJ2-3, with 9 bases fitting TRBD1. The CDR3 has 16 residues. Looked up from germline, CDR1 is LNHDA and CDR2 is SQIVND (reference sequence). V lost 6 bases to trimming and J lost 0 bases; unmatched junction nucleotides: 7.

V and J are TRBV28 and TRBJ1-2; 7 bases are shared with TRBD1. V shed 5 bases and J 5 bases; nucleotides not matched to a gene: 5. Germline CDR1 reads MDHEN; CDR2 reads SYDVKM. The CDR3 is made up of 13 amino acids. CDR3 sequence reads: CASSEDRRYGYTF. CDR3 bases: TGTGCCAGCAGTGAGGACAGGCGGTATGGCTACACCTTC.

The rearrangement uses TRBV7-9 and TRBJ1-5; TRBD1 matches at 7 bases. CDR3 length: 18 amino acids. Germline values: CDR1 SEHNR, CDR2 FQNEAQ (reference sequence). Trimming at V came to 1 base and at J to 9 bases, leaving 18 bases not matched to a gene. This CDR3 is CASSLERTGGITQGPQHF. The CDR3 coding sequence is TGTGCCAGCAGCTTAGAGCGGACAGGTGGAATCACCCAGGGGCCCCAGCATTTT.

V and J are TRBV19 and TRBJ1-5; D gene unclear. The CDR3 runs 15 residues. The ends were cut back, 0 bases at V and 0 bases at J, with 6 bases in the middle. Germline loops: CDR1 LNHDA, CDR2 SQIVND (reference sequence). CDR3 bases: TGTGCCAGTAGTATAGAGCAGGATAGCAATCAGCCCCAGCATTTT. This translates into CASSIEQDSNQPQHF.

This chain uses TRBV6-1 with TRBJ2-7, with D unclear. Per the germline V gene, CDR1 is MNHNS and CDR2 is SASEGT. V dropped 3 bases and J dropped 3 bases, with 6 bases sitting between them. The CDR3 consists of 12 residues. This CDR3 reads CASSDTRYEQYF. The CDR3 DNA is TGTGCCAGCAGTGACACTCGCTACGAGCAGTACTTC.

The chain joins TRBV3-1 (or the pseudogene TRBV3-2) to TRBJ2-5; D not certain. The CDR3 runs 13 residues. Germline V gene data show CDR1 as LGHDT and CDR2 as YNNKEL (reference sequence). Between the trimmed V and J ends, which lost 5 bases and 4 bases, there was a span of 11 bases. The CDR3 bases are TGTGCCAGCAGCAATATGATCGGAGAGACCCAGTACTTC. It translates to CASSNMIGETQYF.

This chain uses TRBV19 with TRBJ2-7, with D possibly being TRBD2 (6 bases). Germline V gene data show CDR1 as LNHDA and CDR2 as SQIVND (reference sequence). The CDR3 is made up of 15 amino acids. V lost 4 bases and J lost 3, with 16 bases in between. The CDR3 sequence: CASSKWGVGGYEQYF. CDR3 sequence (DNA): TGTGCCAGTAGTAAGTGGGGGGTCGGTGGCTACGAGCAGTACTTC. The full variable domain, with the rest looked up from reference TRBV19 and TRBJ2-7, is DGGITQSPKYLFRKEGQNVTLSCEQNLNHDAMYWYRQDPGQGLRLIYYSQIVNDFQKGDIAEGYSVSREKKESFPLTVTSAQKNPTAFYLCASSKWGVGGYEQYFGPGTRLTVT.